These 21 T cell receptor beta chains originate from one sample sequenced in a study of shared T cell receptors in the human thymus. Produced via immunoSEQ multiplex PCR; TCRdb's table is partial and in-frame only. The sample holds hundreds of thousands of clones, about 90% seen once. This sample also appeared in a second study, on human thymus T cells.

Specimen: thymocytes. The source of these receptors is a boy under two years old with a congenital heart defect.

V usage is TRBV27 and J usage is TRBJ2-5; 11 bases agree with TRBD2. CDR3 length: 16 residues. Germline V gene data show CDR1 as MNHEY and CDR2 as SMNVEV (reference sequence). Trimming removed 8 bases from V and 5 bases from J; junction bases left unmatched: 13. The CDR3, as DNA: TGTGCCAGCTCCACCAGGGTAGCGGGAGGGCCTGAGACCCAGTACTTC. It yields the protein CASSTRVAGGPETQYF.

CDR3 region: CASSSRQLLRYEQYF. The CDR3 DNA reads as TGTGCCAGCAGCTCTCGACAGTTACTGAGGTACGAGCAGTACTTC. The V and J genes are TRBV5-6 and TRBJ2-5, with D possibly TRBD1 on 5 matching bases. The J call may be mistaken, given a closer DNA end match to TRBJ2-7. The CDR3 extends over 15 amino acids. Germline loops: CDR1 SGHDT, CDR2 YYEEEE.

The chain recombines TRBV4-3 with TRBJ2-5; 12 nucleotides align to TRBD2. Trimming cost V 2 bases and J 5 bases; bases outside gene matches: 12. The CDR3 extends over 18 amino acids. Germline CDR1 and CDR2: LGHNA and YSLEER. Here the CDR3 DNA reads TGCGCCAGCAGCCAAAAAACGTCTAGCGGGGGGGCCGATGAGACCCAGTACTTC. It codes for CASSQKTSSGGADETQYF.

The chain joins TRBV7-2 to TRBJ2-3; 12 nucleotides line up with TRBD2. This CDR3 is 17 amino acids long. The junction had 6 bases not matched to a gene; V was cut back by 3 bases and J by 2 bases. Germline V gene sequence: CDR1 SGHTA, CDR2 FQGNSA. In DNA, the CDR3 is TGTGCCAGCAGCTTTAAACTAGCGGGAGGTCACACAGATACGCAGTATTTT. Translated: CASSFKLAGGHTDTQYF.

This clone occurred once. This rearrangement joins TRBV5-1 to TRBJ2-4, with 11 bases that match TRBD2. Germline V gene data show CDR1 as SGHRS and CDR2 as YFSETQ. Germline trimming cut 3 bases from V and 1 base from J; bases unmatched to any gene: 3. The CDR3 is 16 amino acids. CDR3 loop: CASSSWTSGAKNIQYF. For the CDR3, the DNA is TGCGCCAGCAGCTCTTGGACTAGCGGGGCCAAAAACATTCAGTACTTC. Filled out from reference TRBV5-1 and TRBJ2-4, the complete variable domain reads KAGVTQTPRYLIKTRGQQVTLSCSPISGHRSVSWYQQTPGQGLQFLFEYFSETQRNKGNFPGRFSGRQFSNSRSEMNVSTLELGDSALYLCASSSWTSGAKNIQYFGAGTRLSVL.

This clone has just one count. CDR3 in amino acids: CAWSVKGVSNQPQHF. The DNA for the CDR3 is TGTGCCTGGAGTGTAAAAGGGGTTAGCAATCAGCCCCAGCATTTT. The chain employs TRBV30 and TRBJ1-5; weak D call: TRBD1 (5 bases). This CDR3 comprises 15 residues. From germline, CDR1 is GTSNPN and CDR2 SVGIG (reference sequence). V was pared by 0 bases and J by 0 bases, with 9 bases between.

The chain is built from TRBV9 and TRBJ2-1, with 8 positions matching TRBD2. Germline CDR1 reads SGDLS; CDR2 reads YYNGEE. V gave up 2 bases and J gave up 4 bases; unmatched junction bases: 8. The CDR3 is 16 amino acids. CDR3 bases: TGTGCCAGCAGCGTCGCCGGGACTAGGGGGTACAATGAGCAGTTCTTC. Amino acids: CASSVAGTRGYNEQFF.

The chain is built from TRBV6-5 and TRBJ1-2; D gene ambiguous. The germline V and J ends were trimmed by 0 bases and 0 bases, with 8 bases remaining between them. The length of the CDR3 is 15 residues. CDR1 is MNHEY, CDR2 SVGAGI, per germline. The chain's CDR3 is CASSYSIQTNYGYTF. The CDR3 region has the DNA TGTGCCAGCAGTTACTCGATTCAGACTAACTATGGCTACACCTTC.

This clone was counted once. V usage is TRBV25-1 and J usage is TRBJ1-4; TRBD1 is a possible D gene (6 bases). The germline V gene has CDR1 MGHDK and CDR2 SYGVNS. Trimming left V 5 bases short and J 4 bases short, with 14 bases between. This CDR3 region has 15 residues. CDR3 sequence: CASSYLDRGNEKLFF. In DNA, the CDR3 is TGTGCCAGCAGTTATCTGGACAGAGGTAATGAAAAACTGTTTTTT.

CDR3 in amino acids: CASSHRQGQATGPYYGYTF. CDR3 sequence (DNA): TGTGCCAGCAGCCACCGCCAAGGACAGGCCACGGGGCCATACTATGGCTACACCTTC. The chain uses TRBV14 and TRBJ1-2, with 7 bases fitting TRBD1. The CDR3 has 19 residues. The junction had 19 bases not matched to a gene; V was cut back by 3 bases and J by 3 bases. The V gene's germline CDR1 is SGHDN and CDR2 FVKESK.

CDR3 in DNA: TGTGCCAGCAGTAGCACTAGGTCGGGCGAGCAGTACTTC. Protein: CASSSTRSGEQYF. The gene calls are TRBV28 and TRBJ2-7; D may be TRBD2 (5 bases). This CDR3 has 13 amino acids. The germline CDR1 and CDR2 sequences are MDHEN and SYDVKM. Trimming took off 5 bases at V and 6 bases at J, with 14 bases between the two ends.

V gene TRBV7-8 combines with J gene TRBJ2-2; TRBD2 agrees at 7 bases. Trimming at V came to 0 bases and at J to 3 bases, leaving 7 bases not matched to a gene. CDR1 and CDR2 from the germline V gene are SGHVS and FQNEAQ. There are 17 residues in the CDR3. The CDR3 sequence: CASSLAPAGRDTGELFF. CDR3 bases: TGTGCCAGCAGCTTAGCTCCAGCGGGGAGGGACACCGGGGAGCTGTTTTTT. Filled out from reference TRBV7-8 and TRBJ2-2, the complete variable domain reads GAGVSQSPRYKVAKRGQDVALRCDPISGHVSLFWYQQALGQGPEFLTYFQNEAQLDKSGLPSDRFFAERPEGSVSTLKIQRTQQEDSAVYLCASSLAPAGRDTGELFFGEGSRLTVL.

This clone was counted between two and nine times. The J gene is TRBJ1-6, the V gene TRBV4-1; weak D call: TRBD1 (5 bases). V lost 2 bases and J 8 bases, leaving 13 bases between the germline ends. Germline V gene sequence: CDR1 MGHRA, CDR2 YSYEKL. The length of the CDR3 is 15 residues. This CDR3 reads CASSQQGRTDSPLHF. Here the CDR3 DNA reads TGCGCCAGCAGCCAACAGGGCCGTACTGATTCACCCCTCCACTTT.

Note on this clone: Other DNA sequences within the sample encode an identical CDR3. The gene calls are TRBV30 and TRBJ2-5; 9 bases fit TRBD2. The CDR3 is 14 residues long. Trimming cost V 3 bases and J 4 bases; bases outside gene matches: 6. CDR1 is GTSNPN and CDR2 is SVGIG in the germline V gene (reference sequence). In nucleotides, the CDR3 is TGTGCCTGGAGATCTAGCGGGATGGGAGAGACCCAGTACTTC. Its protein is CAWRSSGMGETQYF.

The genes are TRBV10-3 and TRBJ2-3; the D gene is possibly TRBD2 (5 bases). V gave up 10 bases and J gave up 0 bases, with 8 bases separating them. Germline CDR1 reads ENHRY; CDR2 reads SYGVKD. This CDR3 has 12 amino acids. The CDR3 here is CATRTSTDTQYF. DNA for the CDR3: TGTGCCACCAGGACTAGCACAGATACGCAGTATTTT.

The chain links TRBV28 to TRBJ2-7, with 11 bases that match TRBD2. Germline CDR1 reads MDHEN; CDR2 reads SYDVKM. The CDR3 consists of 15 residues. V trimming: 5 bases; J trimming: 6 bases; junction bases outside the gene matches: 9. This CDR3 is CASSEGLADVGEQYF. The CDR3 nucleotides are TGTGCCAGCAGTGAGGGACTAGCGGATGTCGGCGAGCAGTACTTC.

This chain links TRBV30 with TRBJ1-1; tentatively, D is TRBD1 (6 bases). This CDR3 has 17 amino acids. Germline V gene sequence: CDR1 GTSNPN, CDR2 SVGIG (reference sequence). Trimming removed 0 bases from V and 3 bases from J, with 20 bases in between. In nucleotides, the CDR3 is TGTGCCTGGAGTGTACTCGCCCCAGGGGTGGAGGACACTGAAGCTTTCTTT. This sequence encodes CAWSVLAPGVEDTEAFF.

The chain carries TRBV19 and TRBJ1-5, with D maybe TRBD1 (6 bases). V gave up 7 bases and J gave up 3 bases, with 10 bases separating them. CDR1 and CDR2 from the germline V gene are LNHDA and SQIVND (reference sequence). This CDR3 comprises 13 residues. The CDR3, as DNA: TGTGCCAGTAACACAGGGTACAATCAGCCCCAGCATTTT. Encoded protein: CASNTGYNQPQHF.

The sample holds one count of this clone. This rearrangement joins TRBV7-9 to TRBJ1-2, with D possibly TRBD1 on 5 matching bases. With 5 bases removed from V and 4 bases from J, the gap between germline ends came to 26 bases. The CDR3 spans 18 residues. Germline loops: CDR1 SEHNR, CDR2 FQNEAQ (reference sequence). The CDR3 reads CASSPLRFDRRLIYGYTF. The DNA for the CDR3 is TGTGCCAGCAGCCCCCTAAGGTTTGACAGACGCCTGATCTATGGCTACACCTTC.

The chain uses TRBV27 and TRBJ2-7, with 9 bases matching TRBD1. Germline CDR1 and CDR2: MNHEY and SMNVEV (reference sequence). This CDR3 region has 14 residues. Trimming took 6 bases from V and 4 from J; bases not matched to a gene: 7. The CDR3 protein is CASRSTGGRYEQYF. Written as DNA, the CDR3 is TGTGCCAGCAGGTCCACAGGGGGCCGATACGAGCAGTACTTC.

This clone was recorded a few times. Other DNA sequences in this sample translate to the same CDR3. CDR3 in DNA: TGTGCCAGCAGTCCGGGGAGGGGCTACGAGCAGTACTTC. Translated, it gives CASSPGRGYEQYF. The chain joins TRBV28 to TRBJ2-7, with 7 bases identical to TRBD2. The ends lost 5 bases at V and 3 bases at J; junction bases unmatched: 4. This CDR3 is built from 13 residues. Germline loops: CDR1 MDHEN, CDR2 SYDVKM.